This is a list of T cell receptor beta chains from one sample in a study of spatial heterogeneity in lung cancer. From the 5' RACE reads, TCRdb called clonotypes with MiXCR, one entry per CDR3 protein. The table includes tens of thousands of distinct CDR3 sequences, about 7.8% detected once. Sequencing used PBMCs, obtained at surgery. All receptors derive from a male donor with early-stage non-small cell lung cancer. CDR3s leave out the opening cysteine and the closing phenylalanine or tryptophan.

13	TRBV28	TRBJ2-7	ASSPRTGLTYEQY
12	TRBV2	TRBJ2-3	ASSELGWADTQY
13	TRBV5-1	TRBJ2-1	ASSLDGGALDEQF
13	TRBV2	TRBJ1-5	ASSAWTVSNQPQH
12	TRBV11-2	TRBJ2-5	ASSLQGIQETQY
11	TRBV29-1	TRBJ1-2	SVAGQGGGGYT
11	TRBV29-1	TRBJ1-1	SVASRGATEAF
13	TRBV9	TRBJ2-7	ASSVEGRSTGEQY
12	TRBV9	TRBJ2-7	ASSVANRPYEQY
13	TRBV6-2/TRBV6-3	TRBJ2-2	ASSYPGGGTGELF
10	TRBV20-1	TRBJ2-4	SAREGGNIQY
14	TRBV20-1	TRBJ2-1	SALWVSAGKGNEQF
14	TRBV15	TRBJ2-1	ATSRDMAVGGREQF
14	TRBV7-2	TRBJ2-1	ASSPGLAGAYNEQF
14	TRBV27	TRBJ2-1	ASSPRGSGAYNEQF
12	TRBV7-3	TRBJ2-5	ASSPTGLQETQY
13	TRBV4-3	TRBJ2-7	ASSQYGQGSYEQY
11	TRBV5-4	TRBJ2-3	ASSPRSKNTQY
12	TRBV6-1	TRBJ2-1	ASSERLPWGEQF
12	TRBV7-3	TRBJ2-3	ASSLQGSTDTQY
12	TRBV7-2	TRBJ1-4	ASSFRGHGEKLF
12	TRBV7-2	TRBJ2-7	ASSLDYFSYEQY
10	TRBV12-3/TRBV12-4	TRBJ1-2	ASSHQFAGYT
11	TRBV20-1	TRBJ1-2	SAGRTGSSGYT
12	TRBV28	TRBJ1-2	AGSSAGQSPGYT
12	TRBV9	TRBJ1-1	ASTLGQKNTEAF
12	TRBV6-5	TRBJ1-1	ASSRHRGPTEAF
12	TRBV7-7	TRBJ2-3	ASSLSGRTDTQY
12	TRBV27	TRBJ2-7	ASSPSGRGYEQY